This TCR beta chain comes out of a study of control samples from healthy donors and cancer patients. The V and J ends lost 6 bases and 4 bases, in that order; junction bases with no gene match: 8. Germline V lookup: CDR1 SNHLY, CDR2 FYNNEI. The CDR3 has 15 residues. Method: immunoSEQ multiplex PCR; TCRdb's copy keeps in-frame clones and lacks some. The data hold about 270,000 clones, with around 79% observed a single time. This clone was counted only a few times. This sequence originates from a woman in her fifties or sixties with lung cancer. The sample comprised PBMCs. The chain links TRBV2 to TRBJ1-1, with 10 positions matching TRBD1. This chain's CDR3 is CASSASGTGATEAFF. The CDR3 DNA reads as TGTGCCAGCAGCGCCTCCGGGACAGGGGCCACTGAAGCTTTCTTT. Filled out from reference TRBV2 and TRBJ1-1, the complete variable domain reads EPEVTQTPSHQVTQMGQEVILRCVPISNHLYFYWYRQILGQKVEFLVSFYNNEISEKSEIFDDQFSVERPDGSNFTLKIRSTKLEDSAMYFCASSASGTGATEAFFGQGTRLTVV.